This TCR beta chain was identified during a study of cytomegalovirus exposure and HLA in healthy donors. Study-level points and caveats: TCR beta chains numbering roughly 150 were designated cytomegalovirus-associated. According to reports, the classifier identified cytomegalovirus status with high specificity and sensitivity. There were some V segments, including TRBV6-2 and TRBV6-3, excluded as indistinguishable. Productive status was seen about 87% or about 30% of the time for most TCR beta V segments in an earlier analysis.

On this clone itself: Antigen: not known.

Both 60 Vbeta primers and 13 Jbeta primers went into the PCR. Only in-frame clones appear in the TCRdb table, and some are missing; sequencing was by immunoSEQ multiplex PCR. This repertoire shows about 200,000 clones, about 76% found once; its top ten account for roughly 0.4%. V dropped 5 bases and J dropped 5; count of bases not matched to a gene: 10. This CDR3 is built from 15 residues. Germline loops: CDR1 SEHNR, CDR2 FQNEAQ (reference sequence). V gene TRBV7-9 combines with J gene TRBJ2-3, with TRBD1 identical over 7 bases. Sequences were obtained from PBMCs. This TCR derives from a male donor in good health and CMV-seropositive. CDR3: CASSPGTADIDTQYF. The CDR3 region has the DNA TGTGCCAGCAGCCCCGGGACAGCGGACATAGATACGCAGTATTTT. The variable domain in full, completed from reference TRBV7-9 and TRBJ2-3, reads DTGVSQNPRHKITKRGQNVTFRCDPISEHNRLYWYRQTLGQGPEFLTYFQNEAQLEKSRLLSDRFSAERPKGSFSTLEIQRTEQGDSAMYLCASSPGTADIDTQYFGPGTRLTVL.